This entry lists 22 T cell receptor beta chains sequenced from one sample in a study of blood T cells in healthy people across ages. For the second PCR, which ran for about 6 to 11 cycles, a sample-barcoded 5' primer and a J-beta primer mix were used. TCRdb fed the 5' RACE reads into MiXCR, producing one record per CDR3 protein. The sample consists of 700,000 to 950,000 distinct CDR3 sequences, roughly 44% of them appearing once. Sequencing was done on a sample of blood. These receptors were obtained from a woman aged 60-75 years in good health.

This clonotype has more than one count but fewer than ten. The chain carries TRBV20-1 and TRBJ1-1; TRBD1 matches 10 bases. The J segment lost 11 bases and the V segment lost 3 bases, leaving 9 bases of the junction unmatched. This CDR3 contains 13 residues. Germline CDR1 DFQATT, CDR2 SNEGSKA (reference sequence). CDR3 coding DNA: TGCAGTGCTAGCCTGACAGGGGGCTTAATGGCTTTCTTT. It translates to CSASLTGGLMAFF.

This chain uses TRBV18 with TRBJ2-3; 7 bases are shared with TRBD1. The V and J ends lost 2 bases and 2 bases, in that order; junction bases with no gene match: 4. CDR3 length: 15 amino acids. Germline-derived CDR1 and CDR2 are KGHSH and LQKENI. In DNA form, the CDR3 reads TGTGCCAGCTCACCATGGGACAGCTTCACAGATACGCAGTATTTT. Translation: CASSPWDSFTDTQYF.

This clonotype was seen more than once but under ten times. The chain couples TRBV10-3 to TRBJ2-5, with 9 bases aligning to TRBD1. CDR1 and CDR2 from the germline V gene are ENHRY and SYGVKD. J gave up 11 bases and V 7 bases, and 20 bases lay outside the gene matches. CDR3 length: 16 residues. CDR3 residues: CAITRTGGLASYGQYF. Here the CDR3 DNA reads TGTGCCATCACTCGAACAGGGGGCTTAGCCTCCTACGGGCAGTACTTC.

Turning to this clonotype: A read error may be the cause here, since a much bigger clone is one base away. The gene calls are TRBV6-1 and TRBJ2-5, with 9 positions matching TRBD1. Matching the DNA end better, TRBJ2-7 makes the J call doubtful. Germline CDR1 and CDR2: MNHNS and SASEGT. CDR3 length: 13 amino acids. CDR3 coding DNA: TGTGCCAGCAGGGGAACAGGGGGCTCCGAGCAGTACTTC. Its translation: CASRGTGGSEQYF.

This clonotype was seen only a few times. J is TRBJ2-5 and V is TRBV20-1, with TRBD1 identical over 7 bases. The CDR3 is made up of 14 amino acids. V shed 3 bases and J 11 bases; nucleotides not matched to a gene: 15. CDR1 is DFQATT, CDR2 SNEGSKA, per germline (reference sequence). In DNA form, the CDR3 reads TGCAGTGCTAGGATCCGAACCCGGACAGGAGAGCAGTACTTC. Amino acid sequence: CSARIRTRTGEQYF.

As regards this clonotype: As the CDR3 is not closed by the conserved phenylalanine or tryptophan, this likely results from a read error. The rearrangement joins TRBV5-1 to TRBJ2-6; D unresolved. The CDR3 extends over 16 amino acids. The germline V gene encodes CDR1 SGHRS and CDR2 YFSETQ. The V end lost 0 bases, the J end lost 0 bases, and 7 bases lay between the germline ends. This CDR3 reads CASSLAEVSGANVLTL. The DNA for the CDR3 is TGCGCCAGCAGCTTGGCGGAAGTCTCTGGGGCCAACGTCCTGACTTTA.

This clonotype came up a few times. This chain's CDR3 is CSAREPGGTDTQYF. The CDR3 coding sequence is TGCAGTGCTAGAGAGCCGGGGGGCACAGATACGCAGTATTTT. This sequence joins TRBV20-1 and TRBJ2-3; D might be TRBD2 (6 bases). This CDR3 has 14 amino acids. The V gene's germline CDR1 is DFQATT and CDR2 SNEGSKA (reference sequence). V lost 0 bases and J 1 base, leaving 8 bases between the germline ends.

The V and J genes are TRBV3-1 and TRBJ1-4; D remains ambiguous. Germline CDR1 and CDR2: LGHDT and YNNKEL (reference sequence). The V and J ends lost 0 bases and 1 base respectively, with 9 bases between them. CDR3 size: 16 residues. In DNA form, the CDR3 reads TGTGCCAGCAGCCAAGACCTGGGTCTAACTAATGAAAAACTGTTTTTT. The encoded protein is CASSQDLGLTNEKLFF.

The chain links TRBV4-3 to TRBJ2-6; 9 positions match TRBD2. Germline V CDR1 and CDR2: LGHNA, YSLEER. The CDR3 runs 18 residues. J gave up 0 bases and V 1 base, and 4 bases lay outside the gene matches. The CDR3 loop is CASSQALAGNSGANVLTF. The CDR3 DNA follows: TGCGCCAGCAGCCAAGCGCTAGCGGGAAACTCTGGGGCCAACGTCCTGACTTTC.

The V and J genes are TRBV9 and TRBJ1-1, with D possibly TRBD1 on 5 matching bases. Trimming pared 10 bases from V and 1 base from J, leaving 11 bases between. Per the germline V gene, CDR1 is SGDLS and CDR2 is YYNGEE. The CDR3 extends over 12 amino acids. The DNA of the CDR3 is TGTGCCTCCAAAGGGGCGAACACTGAAGCTTTCTTT. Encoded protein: CASKGANTEAFF.

The CDR3 DNA is TGTGCCAGCAGCTTCACCGGGACAGGGAACACTGAAGCTTTCTTT. As protein: CASSFTGTGNTEAFF. J is TRBJ1-1 and V is TRBV12-3 or TRBV12-4, with 8 nucleotides matching TRBD1. V shed 6 bases, J shed 1 base, and the junction held 7 bases outside the gene matches. CDR3 length: 15 amino acids.

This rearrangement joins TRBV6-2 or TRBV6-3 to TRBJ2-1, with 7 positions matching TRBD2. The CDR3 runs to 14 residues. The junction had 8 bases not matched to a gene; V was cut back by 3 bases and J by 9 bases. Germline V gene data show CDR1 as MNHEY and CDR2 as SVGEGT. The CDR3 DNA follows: TGTGCCAGCAGTTATTGGCGGGAGCCGGTTGAGCAGTTCTTC. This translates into CASSYWREPVEQFF.

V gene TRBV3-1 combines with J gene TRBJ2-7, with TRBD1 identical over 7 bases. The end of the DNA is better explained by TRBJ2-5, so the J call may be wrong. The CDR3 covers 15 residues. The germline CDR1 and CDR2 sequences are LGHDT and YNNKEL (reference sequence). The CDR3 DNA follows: TGTGCCAGCAGCCCTGCGCTAGGGGGCTTGGAGACCCAGTACTTC. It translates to CASSPALGGLETQYF.

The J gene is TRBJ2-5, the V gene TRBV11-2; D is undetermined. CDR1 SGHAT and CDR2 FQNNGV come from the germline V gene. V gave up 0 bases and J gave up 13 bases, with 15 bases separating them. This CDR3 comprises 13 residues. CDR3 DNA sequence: TGTGCCAGCAGCTTAGAATTGGCCAGTTACCCGTACTTC. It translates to CASSLELASYPYF.

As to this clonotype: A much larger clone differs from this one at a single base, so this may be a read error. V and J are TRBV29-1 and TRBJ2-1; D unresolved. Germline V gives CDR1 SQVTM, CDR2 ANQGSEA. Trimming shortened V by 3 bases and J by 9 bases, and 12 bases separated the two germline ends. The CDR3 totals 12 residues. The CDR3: CSVDGFISEQFF. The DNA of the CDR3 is TGCAGCGTTGATGGGTTTATCAGTGAGCAGTTCTTC.

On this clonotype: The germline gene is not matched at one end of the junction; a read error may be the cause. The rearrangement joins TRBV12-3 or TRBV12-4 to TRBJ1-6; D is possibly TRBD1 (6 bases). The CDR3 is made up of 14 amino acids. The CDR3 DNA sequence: TGTCCCAGCAGCCGACAGGCCTATAATTCACCCCTCCACTTT. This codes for CPSSRQAYNSPLHF.

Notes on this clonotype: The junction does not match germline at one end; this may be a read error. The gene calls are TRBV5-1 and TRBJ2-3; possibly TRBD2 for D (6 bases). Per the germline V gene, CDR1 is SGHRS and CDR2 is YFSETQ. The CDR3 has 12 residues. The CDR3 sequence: CTSSPEAGPGYF. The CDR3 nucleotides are TGCACCAGCAGCCCGGAGGCGGGGCCCGGGTATTTT.

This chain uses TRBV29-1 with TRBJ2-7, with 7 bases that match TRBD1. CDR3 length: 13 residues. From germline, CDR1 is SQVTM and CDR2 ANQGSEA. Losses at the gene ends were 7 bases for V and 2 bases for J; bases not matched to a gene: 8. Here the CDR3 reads CSAAPGQTYEQYF. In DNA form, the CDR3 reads TGCAGCGCGGCGCCGGGACAGACCTACGAGCAGTACTTC.

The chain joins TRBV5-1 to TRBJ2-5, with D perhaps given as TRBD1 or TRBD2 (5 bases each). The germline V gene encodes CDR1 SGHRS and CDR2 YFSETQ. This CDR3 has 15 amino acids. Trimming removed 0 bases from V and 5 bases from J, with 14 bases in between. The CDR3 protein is CASSLVQIEGETQYF. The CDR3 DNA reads TGCGCCAGCAGCTTGGTACAGATCGAGGGGGAGACCCAGTACTTC.

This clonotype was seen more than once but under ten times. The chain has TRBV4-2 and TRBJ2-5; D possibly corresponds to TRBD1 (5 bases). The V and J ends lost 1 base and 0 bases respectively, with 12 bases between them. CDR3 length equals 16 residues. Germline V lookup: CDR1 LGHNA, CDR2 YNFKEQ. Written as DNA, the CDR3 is TGTGCCAGCAGCCAAGGGGGCTCAGAGTACCAAGAGACCCAGTACTTC. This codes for CASSQGGSEYQETQYF.

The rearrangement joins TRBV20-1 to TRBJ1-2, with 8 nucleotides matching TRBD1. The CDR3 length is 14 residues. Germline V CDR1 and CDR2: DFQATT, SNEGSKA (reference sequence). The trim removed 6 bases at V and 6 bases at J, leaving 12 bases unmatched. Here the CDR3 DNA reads TGCAGTGCAGCCTCGGACAGGGTGTCGAATGGCTACACCTTC. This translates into CSAASDRVSNGYTF.

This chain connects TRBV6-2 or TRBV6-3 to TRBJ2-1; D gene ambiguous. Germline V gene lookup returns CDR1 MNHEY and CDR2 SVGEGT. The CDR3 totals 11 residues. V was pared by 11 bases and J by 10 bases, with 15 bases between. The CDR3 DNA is TGTGCCGCTGGCTACTCCTACGAGCAGTTCTTC. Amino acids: CAAGYSYEQFF.